These 16 T cell receptor beta chains originate from one sample sequenced in a study of Graves' ophthalmopathy and Graves' hyperthyroidism. RNA transcripts were the source from which TCR beta CDR3 regions were amplified. The library came from an HTBI-primed first-round RT-PCR and a second-round multiplex PCR. TCRdb re-analysed the multiplex PCR reads in MiXCR, keeping a single row per CDR3 protein. There are 450,000 or so distinct CDR3 sequences in the sample; 13% to 15% occur only once, and 9.8% lies in the top ten. Sequencing was carried out using blood. The receptors come from a woman aged 25 to 39 with Graves' ophthalmopathy.

There are many counts of this clonotype. The V call is TRBV28, the J call TRBJ1-1, with TRBD1 matching over 7 bases. This CDR3 contains 15 residues. Per the germline V gene, CDR1 is MDHEN and CDR2 is SYDVKM. With 2 bases clipped from V and 5 bases from J, the junction kept 8 bases outside the gene matches. Here the CDR3 reads CASSLEGRGCTEAFF. DNA of the CDR3: TGTGCCAGCAGTTTAGAGGGCAGGGGGTGTACTGAAGCTTTCTTT.

This clonotype was counted many times. The chain couples TRBV5-1 to TRBJ2-7; TRBD1 aligns across 10 bases. Germline loops: CDR1 SGHRS, CDR2 YFSETQ. V dropped 4 bases and J dropped 5; count of bases not matched to a gene: 6. The CDR3 is made up of 14 amino acids. The CDR3 DNA reads as TGCGCCAGCAGCCCGCGACAGGGGGCGGACGAGCAGTACTTC. It is translated as CASSPRQGADEQYF.

On this clonotype itself: A read error may account for a junction end that differs from germline. The V call is TRBV6-1, the J call TRBJ1-1, with TRBD1 matching 10 bases. The germline gives CDR1 MNHNS, CDR2 SASEGT. The CDR3 sequence is 19 residues long. The DNA of the CDR3 is TGTGCCAGCAGTGAATTCACCTTGGCGGGACAGGGGATGTACACTGATGCTTTCTTT. Encoded protein: CASSEFTLAGQGMYTDAFF.

In its sample, this clonotype was seen many times. V is TRBV12-3 or TRBV12-4 and J is TRBJ2-5; D is uncertain. The CDR3 loop spans 14 amino acids. Trimming took off 0 bases at V and 5 bases at J, with 10 bases between the two ends. Here the CDR3 reads CASSLALQTETQYF. The CDR3 coding sequence is TGTGCCAGCAGTTTAGCGCTCCAGACCGAGACCCAGTACTTC.

This clonotype was detected many times. V gene TRBV27 combines with J gene TRBJ2-7; D possibly corresponds to TRBD1 (8 bases). Trimming took off 8 bases at V and 3 bases at J, with 17 bases between the two ends. The length of the CDR3 is 14 residues. From germline, CDR1 is MNHEY and CDR2 SMNVEV (reference sequence). DNA of the CDR3: TGTGCCAGCGGAAGCGGGGACAGGCTCTACGAGCAGTACTTC. It is translated as CASGSGDRLYEQYF.

This sequence joins TRBV9 and TRBJ2-2; 8 positions match TRBD2. Germline CDR1 SGDLS, CDR2 YYNGEE. The V segment lost 4 bases and the J segment 4 bases; nucleotides outside the gene matches: 6. The CDR3 has 15 residues. Here the CDR3 reads CASSSRGGSTGELFF. CDR3 DNA sequence: TGTGCCAGCAGCTCCCGCGGGGGGTCCACCGGGGAGCTGTTTTTT.

The rearrangement uses TRBV20-1 and TRBJ2-7, with TRBD2 matching over 16 bases. Trimming removed 6 bases from V and 4 bases from J; junction bases left unmatched: 18. Germline CDR1 DFQATT, CDR2 SNEGSKA (reference sequence). The CDR3 contains 19 residues. The CDR3 nucleotides read TGCAGTGCGGAGCCTCTTCCCGGGACTAGCGGGGGGGCGGTTTACGAGCAGTACTTC. It is translated as CSAEPLPGTSGGAVYEQYF.

This clonotype was counted only a few times. It may be a read error: a sequence one base away is much more abundant. Here the CDR3 DNA reads TGTGCCACTCGGGGACGGGGTAACTATGGCTACACCTTC. Encoded protein: CATRGRGNYGYTF. The chain couples TRBV24-1 to TRBJ1-2; perhaps TRBD1 as D (5 bases). Germline V lookup: CDR1 KGHDR, CDR2 SFDVKD. V was shortened by 10 bases and J by 1 base, with 12 bases between the two germline ends. The CDR3 totals 13 residues.

The chain has TRBV6-1 and TRBJ1-1, with D possibly matching TRBD1 (5 bases). Trimming removed 3 bases at V and 7 bases at J, with 12 bases between. The germline V gene encodes CDR1 MNHNS and CDR2 SASEGT. The CDR3 is 13 amino acids. DNA of the CDR3: TGTGCCAGCAGTGATTCGATGGGGGGTGAAGCTTTCTTT. Translating it yields CASSDSMGGEAFF.

This clonotype was detected many times. The chain recombines TRBV12-3 or TRBV12-4 with TRBJ2-7, with 12 positions matching TRBD2. The CDR3 is 13 residues long. Trimming at V came to 8 bases and at J to 5 bases, leaving 4 bases not matched to a gene. The CDR3 DNA reads as TGTGCCAGCCGACTAGCGGGAGCAGACGAGCAGTACTTC. Translation gives CASRLAGADEQYF.

Only a few counts were recorded for this clonotype. V gene TRBV12-5 combines with J gene TRBJ1-2; D is unresolved. The germline gives CDR1 LGHNT, CDR2 FRNRAP. CDR3 size: 16 residues. The V and J ends lost 6 bases and 2 bases respectively, with 19 bases between them. The CDR3 sequence: CASGGGNSIQNYGYTF. The CDR3 DNA reads as TGTGCTAGTGGGGGCGGGAACAGTATACAAAACTATGGCTACACCTTC.

This clonotype was seen at least ten times. The V and J genes are TRBV6-1 and TRBJ2-2; no firm D call. The CDR3 is 14 amino acids. Trimming left V 6 bases short and J 1 base short, with 9 bases between. The V gene's germline CDR1 is MNHNS and CDR2 SASEGT. In nucleotides, the CDR3 is TGTGCCAGCAGGGACCAACTGAACACCGGGGAGCTGTTTTTT. Its translation is CASRDQLNTGELFF.

This clonotype was detected ten times or more. The V and J genes are TRBV7-6 and TRBJ1-6; D is uncertain. Trimming took off 6 bases at V and 0 bases at J, with 9 bases between the two ends. CDR3 length: 15 amino acids. Germline assignment: CDR1 SGHVS and CDR2 FNYEAQ. The CDR3 loop is CASSQGGSYNSPLHF. The DNA for the CDR3 is TGTGCCAGCAGTCAAGGAGGCTCCTATAATTCACCCCTCCACTTT. Looking up the rest from reference TRBV7-6 and TRBJ1-6 gives the full variable domain: GAGVSQSPRYKVTKRGQDVALRCDPISGHVSLYWYRQALGQGPEFLTYFNYEAQQDKSGLPNDRFSAERPEGSISTLTIQRTEQRDSAMYRCASSQGGSYNSPLHFGNGTRLTVT.

This clonotype was seen repeatedly, ten times or more. DNA for the CDR3: TGTGCCAGCAGTTTTGGGGGCGAATTCTATGGCTACACCTTC. Translating it yields CASSFGGEFYGYTF. The chain joins TRBV28 to TRBJ1-2, with TRBD1 as a possible D gene (6 bases). V dropped 3 bases and J dropped 4 bases, with 12 bases sitting between them. Germline CDR1 and CDR2: MDHEN and SYDVKM. The CDR3 has 14 residues.

This clonotype was picked up many times. The chain recombines TRBV4-1 with TRBJ1-1; D remains unclear. The CDR3 runs to 14 residues. CDR1 is MGHRA and CDR2 is YSYEKL in the germline V gene. Between the trimmed V and J ends, which lost 6 bases and 1 base, there was a span of 12 bases. The CDR3 DNA reads TGCGCCAGCAGGACGTCCGGACGGAACACTGAAGCTTTCTTT. Translated: CASRTSGRNTEAFF.

V and J are TRBV12-3 or TRBV12-4 and TRBJ1-2, with 7 bases that match TRBD1. V shed 5 bases and J 5 bases; nucleotides not matched to a gene: 8. The CDR3 totals 14 residues. Here the CDR3 DNA reads TGTGCCAGCAGTCCTTCCAGGGGGTGGTATGGCTACACCTTC. Its protein product is CASSPSRGWYGYTF.